This T cell receptor beta chain derives from a study of blood T cell repertoires in COVID-19. As for the study in general: The United States, Italy and Spain supplied acute and convalescent COVID-19 samples.

Profiling relied on immunoSEQ multiplex PCR, and the TCRdb table lists in-frame clones only, not all of them. The table records 75,000 to 80,000 clones, 70% to 90% of them present only once. Sequences were obtained from peripheral blood. This clonotype originated in a woman aged 60 to 75 with acute or convalescent COVID-19.

The CDR3 sequence is CASTDSGSSNQPQHF. CDR3 bases: TGTGCCAGTACCGACTCAGGGTCGAGCAATCAGCCCCAGCATTTT. This chain links TRBV19 with TRBJ1-5; D might be TRBD1 (5 bases). The CDR3 covers 15 residues. Trimming cost V 7 bases and J 1 base, with 14 bases left between them. The germline V gene has CDR1 LNHDA and CDR2 SQIVND (reference sequence).